This note documents a single TCR beta chain sequence. Its antigen is unknown. Base quality data are lacking; no much larger clone is found one base away. Enrolling through a virtual design, the prospective study's participants ranged in age from roughly 18 to 95 years and lived across 24 United States geographic areas. In the prospective study, cohorts were assigned on the basis of participant-reported clinical history obtained from a screening survey and a study questionnaire. Recovered participants in ImmuneRACE Cohort 3 were defined as having two consecutive negative NP/OP PCR tests, clearance from a healthcare professional, or resolution of symptoms. Each participant in the prospective study had whole blood, serum and a nasopharyngeal or oropharyngeal swab collected by mobile phlebotomists. Over a 2-month period, participants in the prospective study had the option of providing additional blood draws and questionnaires. Prospective study blood samples were shipped either frozen or at room temperature before DNA extraction.

Reading from cysteine to phenylalanine, the CDR3 counts 12 amino acids. The only DNA kept is the CDR3, 36 bases in frame from the first base. For CDR1 and CDR2, the germline V gene (reference sequence) lists GTSNPN and SVGIG. Deletion took 5 bases off V and 1 base off J, with a span of 5 bases between the germline ends. The immunoSEQ Assay, a bias-controlled multiplex PCR, was used to amplify TCRbeta CDR3 regions from genomic DNA. The paper's data handling went like this. Within the assay, amplification of reference gene primers was used to estimate how many nucleated cells each sample contained. To quantify the absolute abundance of each unique TCRbeta CDR3 rearrangement, sequence reads were collapsed and filtered. Productive Simpson clonality was computed per sample as the square root of Simpson's diversity index over productive rearrangements. TCRdb provides this immuneACCESS table in a form limited to in-frame rearrangements. Some clones are lacking; in checked studies, under half of them reflect an unresolved V gene, and why the rest are absent is not known. V, J and clone size are taken as reported in that table, and D and trimming were inferred from the DNA itself. Across this sample there are roughly 150,000 clones, with 80% seen only once. 4.5% to 7.5% of the sample is taken by the ten largest.

The sample comes from a study of blood T cell repertoires in COVID-19 (dated by TCRdb to about 2020). At the level of the whole study: Samples from collaborators originated in the United States, Italy and Spain and spanned both the acute and convalescent phases of COVID-19. The sample metadata nearly always contained a de-identified subject ID, COVID-19 status, age in years and sex. The repertoires were made available in a free public database intended to serve as a resource for research on the immune response to SARS-CoV-2. Samples came from the ongoing ImmuneRACE study (first 160 participants) plus 1,254 subjects from 6 global collaborators. Subjects who had been exposed to COVID-19, were actively infected with it, or had recovered from it provided the deeply sampled blood TCRbeta repertoires that made up the dataset. The material from the prospective study consisted of cDNA or gDNA derived from T cells, B-cell-depleted T cells, or PBMCs. Where available, HLA class I and class II types were taken from metadata supplied by the sample provider and were not determined by assay-based typing.

The full study reports these points: The amount of clinical and demographic metadata varied by source and participant and was provided uncurated.

The sequenced material came from PBMCs or T cells enriched from blood (not recorded which). The chain is encoded by TRBV30 joined to TRBJ1-4; TRBD1 is possibly the D segment (5 matching bases). This receptor was obtained from a man between 35 and 55 years old who had recovered from COVID-19. The CDR3 sequence is CAWQGTNEKLFF. The nucleotide sequence reads TGTGCCTGGCAGGGAACTAATGAAAAACTGTTTTTT.